A single sample gave rise to the 10 T cell receptor beta chains below, sequenced in a study of T-cell reconstitution after alpha-beta-depleted transplantation in children. The TCRbeta library was prepared with unique molecular identifiers. TCRdb passed the PCR reads through MiXCR, listing each CDR3 protein once. The profile shows 150,000 to 200,000 distinct CDR3 sequences, 6.3% of them singletons. The sequences come from PBMCs, collected before TCRalphabeta/CD19-depleted stem cell transplant. Receptor source: a girl under three years old with combined immunodeficiency, due to receive a stem cell transplant.

Concerning this clonotype: With a much larger clone just one base away, this may be a read error. The genes are TRBV4-1 and TRBJ2-2; TRBD1 aligns across 8 bases. This CDR3 region has 17 residues. J was trimmed by 0 bases and V by 1 base; bases with no gene match: 4. CDR1 is MGHRA, CDR2 YSYEKL, per germline. In DNA form, the CDR3 reads TGCGCCAGCAGCCAAGGGACAGGGCCTACGAACACCGGGGAGCTGTTTTTT. Its translation: CASSQGTGPTNTGELFF.

The table lists this clonotype with many counts. The chain couples TRBV20-1 to TRBJ1-5; no clear D gene. From germline, CDR1 is DFQATT and CDR2 SNEGSKA (reference sequence). V lost 4 bases to trimming and J lost 3 bases, with 16 bases between them. This CDR3 spans 15 amino acids. The DNA for the CDR3 is TGCAGTGCTATAGATCTTAGGGCAGCCAATCAGCCCCAGCATTTT. Protein product: CSAIDLRAANQPQHF.

This clonotype was detected ten times or more. CDR3 protein: CASSLLREGRETQYF. Written as DNA, the CDR3 is TGTGCCAGCAGTTTACTTCGGGAGGGCCGGGAGACCCAGTACTTC. This chain links TRBV28 with TRBJ2-5; TRBD2 agrees at 8 bases. Germline lookup yields CDR1 MDHEN and CDR2 SYDVKM. V lost 2 bases to trimming and J lost 5 bases; unmatched junction nucleotides: 7. This CDR3 comprises 15 residues.

The chain employs TRBV20-1 and TRBJ2-5; TRBD2 is a possible D gene (6 bases). Germline CDR1 DFQATT, CDR2 SNEGSKA (reference sequence). The CDR3 sequence is 14 residues long. Trimming took 3 bases from V and 0 from J, leaving 11 bases between them. Here the CDR3 DNA reads TGCAGTGCTAGTGGGGGGTTCAACCAAGAGACCCAGTACTTC. Its protein product is CSASGGFNQETQYF.

This clonotype was seen ten or more times. The gene calls are TRBV6-5 and TRBJ1-4; no definite D call. V was pared by 6 bases and J by 0 bases, with 17 bases between. This CDR3 has 17 residues. Germline-derived CDR1 and CDR2 are MNHEY and SVGAGI. The CDR3 DNA reads as TGTGCCAGCAGCACCGGGCCTTACCCCACAACTAATGAAAAACTGTTTTTT. Residues: CASSTGPYPTTNEKLFF.

This clonotype was observed many times. The CDR3 DNA follows: TGCGCCAGCAGCTCCGCTTCGACAGGGAACACTGAAGCTTTCTTT. This encodes CASSSASTGNTEAFF. This sequence joins TRBV5-1 and TRBJ1-1, with D perhaps matching TRBD1 (6 bases). V was clipped by 3 bases and J by 1 base, with 13 bases between them. CDR3 length: 15 residues. Germline assignment: CDR1 SGHRS and CDR2 YFSETQ.

This clonotype was found many times. The gene calls are TRBV25-1 and TRBJ2-1; 11 bases are shared with TRBD2. V gave up 6 bases and J gave up 0 bases; unmatched junction bases: 22. The CDR3 contains 22 residues. Looked up from germline, CDR1 is MGHDK and CDR2 is SYGVNS. In DNA form, the CDR3 reads TGTGCCAGCAGCCCGGGACACCTAACTAGCGGGAGATATCCGAGCTCCTACAATGAGCAGTTCTTC. Encoded protein: CASSPGHLTSGRYPSSYNEQFF.

There are many counts of this clonotype. This chain links TRBV12-3 or TRBV12-4 with TRBJ1-2; D gene uncertain. The CDR3 consists of 13 residues. Trimming took off 5 bases at V and 2 bases at J, with 9 bases between the two ends. CDR3 sequence reads: CASSPRENYGYTF. The CDR3 DNA reads as TGTGCCAGCAGTCCCCGCGAAAACTATGGCTACACCTTC.

This clonotype was recorded at least ten times. The chain couples TRBV29-1 to TRBJ2-3, with TRBD2 as a possible D gene (5 bases). The germline V gene has CDR1 SQVTM and CDR2 ANQGSEA. The CDR3 spans 13 residues. V was cut by 6 bases and J by 5 bases, with 15 bases left in between. The CDR3 DNA reads as TGCAGCGTATCGAGGGCTGGAAGAGATACGCAGTATTTT. This translates into CSVSRAGRDTQYF.

This clonotype was recorded many times. The chain links TRBV12-3 or TRBV12-4 to TRBJ1-5, with D tentatively TRBD1 (5 bases). Trimming removed 4 bases from V and 10 bases from J, with 17 bases in between. The CDR3 extends over 14 amino acids. The CDR3 nucleotides are TGTGCCAGCAGTTCGGGGGGGTCCCTGAGTCCCCAGCATTTT. Protein sequence: CASSSGGSLSPQHF.